The T cell receptor (beta chain) under discussion was sequenced for a study of blood T cell repertoires in COVID-19. Study as a whole: The study drew acute and convalescent COVID-19 samples from the United States, Italy and Spain.

Assignments of participants to cohorts depended upon their own reported clinical history. How the authors handled the data: Amplification of reference gene primers provided the estimated nucleated cell counts. Produced via immunoSEQ multiplex PCR; TCRdb's table is partial and in-frame only. V, J and clone size are taken as reported in that table, and D and trimming were inferred from the DNA itself. The sample holds roughly 290,000 clones, approximately 83% seen once. This clone has a single count. The V gene's germline CDR1 is MNHEY and CDR2 SMNVEV (reference sequence). V lost 5 bases, J lost 5 bases, and 13 bases lay in between. This CDR3 is built from 15 residues.

Sequenced material: PBMCs or T cells enriched from blood (not recorded which). This chain links TRBV27 with TRBJ1-6, with TRBD1 as a possible D gene (6 bases). The TCR sequence derives from a man aged 30 to 45 who had recovered from COVID-19. In DNA form, the CDR3 reads TGTGCCAGCAGTGCCTACAGGGCGGATAATTCACCCCTCCACTTT. It yields the protein CASSAYRADNSPLHF.